The 16 T cell receptor beta chains listed next were all sequenced from one sample in a study of control samples from healthy donors and cancer patients (dated by TCRdb to 2018 to 2021). The library was produced with the immunoSEQ multiplex PCR assay. Sourced from immuneACCESS, this table was stored by TCRdb with only in-frame sequences that have V and J called. A share of the clones is absent; for the studies checked, an unresolved V gene accounts for under half, and the remainder has no known explanation. In all, the sample holds roughly 140,000 clones, and about nine tenths of those were seen once. The leading ten clones occupy over 4.5% of the sample. The sequencing sample was made of blood. Receptors were obtained from a man aged 25 to 40 in good health.

This chain uses TRBV18 with TRBJ1-5; 12 nucleotides align to TRBD1. With 2 bases clipped from V and 2 bases from J, the junction kept 7 bases outside the gene matches. Germline CDR1 reads KGHSH; CDR2 reads LQKENI. The CDR3 spans 18 residues. CDR3 DNA sequence: TGTGCCAGCTCACCAAAGGGACAGGGGGCGCGAGGCAATCAGCCCCAGCATTTT. Amino acids: CASSPKGQGARGNQPQHF.

The CDR3 bases are TGTGCCAGCACCGAACAGGGGGCGTTTACAGATACGCAGTATTTT. Protein sequence: CASTEQGAFTDTQYF. The V and J genes are TRBV7-2 and TRBJ2-3; 9 nucleotides align to TRBD1. This CDR3 has 15 residues. The J segment lost 3 bases and the V segment lost 7 bases, leaving 8 bases of the junction unmatched. Germline CDR1 and CDR2: SGHTA and FQGNSA.

The chain joins TRBV5-1 to TRBJ2-3, with 7 bases aligning to TRBD2. The CDR3 consists of 15 residues. The junction had 10 bases not matched to a gene; V was cut back by 0 bases and J by 9 bases. Germline CDR1 is SGHRS and CDR2 is YFSETQ. Here the CDR3 DNA reads TGCGCCAGCAGCTTGGATGGGAGGGGAATCCAAACGCAGTATTTT. It translates to CASSLDGRGIQTQYF.

This rearrangement joins TRBV25-1 to TRBJ1-5; 7 bases line up with TRBD1. The V segment lost 4 bases and the J segment 3 bases; nucleotides outside the gene matches: 3. The CDR3 extends over 14 amino acids. Germline V gives CDR1 MGHDK, CDR2 SYGVNS. In DNA form, the CDR3 reads TGTGCCAGCAGTGGACAGGGTTTCAATCAGCCCCAGCATTTT. Its translation is CASSGQGFNQPQHF.

The V and J genes are TRBV20-1 and TRBJ1-3; 9 nucleotides align to TRBD1. The length of the CDR3 is 14 residues. Unmatched junction bases numbered 7, after V lost 3 bases and J lost 7 bases. CDR1 and CDR2 (germline): DFQATT, SNEGSKA (reference sequence). The CDR3 DNA reads as TGCAGTGCTAGTGGGACAGGGTTAAGGAACACCATATATTTT. Amino acid sequence: CSASGTGLRNTIYF.

J is TRBJ2-7 and V is TRBV5-6; D remains unclear. Germline values: CDR1 SGHDT, CDR2 YYEEEE. V was trimmed by 0 bases and J by 0 bases, leaving 4 bases between them. The CDR3 length is 13 residues. The CDR3 sequence: CASSLVSSYEQYF. The CDR3, as DNA: TGTGCCAGCAGCTTGGTTAGCTCCTACGAGCAGTACTTC.

The chain uses TRBV5-6 and TRBJ1-2; 9 nucleotides match TRBD1. Germline V gives CDR1 SGHDT, CDR2 YYEEEE. This CDR3 has 14 amino acids. With V trimmed by 4 bases and J by 4 bases, 5 bases remained unmatched. In DNA form, the CDR3 reads TGTGCCAGCAGCCCACAGGGGGCGGGCTATGGCTACACCTTC. Its protein is CASSPQGAGYGYTF.

This chain links TRBV12-3 or TRBV12-4 with TRBJ1-1; no clear D gene. The CDR3 length is 13 residues. The germline V and J ends were trimmed by 6 bases and 6 bases, with 14 bases remaining between them. The CDR3 DNA reads as TGTGCCAGCAGGGGAGGGTTGAATGCTGAAGCTTTCTTT. It specifies CASRGGLNAEAFF.

J is TRBJ1-4 and V is TRBV5-5; the D gene is possibly TRBD1 (5 bases). The CDR3 runs to 15 residues. Trimming shortened V by 4 bases and J by 4 bases, and 14 bases separated the two germline ends. The germline V gene encodes CDR1 SGHKS and CDR2 YYEKEE (reference sequence). The CDR3 sequence: CASSLVGGYNEKLFF. In nucleotides, the CDR3 is TGTGCCAGCAGCCTGGTGGGGGGTTATAATGAAAAACTGTTTTTT.

This chain joins TRBV7-9 and TRBJ2-7; no clear D. The V end lost 4 bases, the J end lost 4 bases, and 11 bases lay between the germline ends. The CDR3 runs to 13 residues. The germline CDR1 and CDR2 sequences are SEHNR and FQNEAQ (reference sequence). As DNA, the CDR3 is TGTGCCAGCAGCTCTTTGACGACGTACGAGCAGTACTTC. It specifies CASSSLTTYEQYF.

The chain has TRBV2 and TRBJ2-1, with 7 bases aligning to TRBD2. Germline loops: CDR1 SNHLY, CDR2 FYNNEI. Losses at the gene ends were 4 bases for V and 7 bases for J; bases not matched to a gene: 13. This CDR3 is built from 16 residues. The CDR3 sequence is CASSGRTRGNGNEQFF. CDR3 DNA sequence: TGTGCCAGCAGTGGCAGGACTAGAGGGAATGGGAATGAGCAGTTCTTC.

The chain employs TRBV6-5 and TRBJ1-2; D is unclear. V was cut by 7 bases and J by 7 bases, with 10 bases left in between. Germline V CDR1 and CDR2: MNHEY, SVGAGI. CDR3 size: 11 residues. In DNA, the CDR3 is TGTGCCAGCACCGCGGGATCTGGCTACACCTTC. It is translated as CASTAGSGYTF.

This chain joins TRBV9 and TRBJ1-2; no reliable D call. CDR1 and CDR2 from the germline V gene are SGDLS and YYNGEE. CDR3 size: 15 residues. V dropped 0 bases and J dropped 8 bases, with 17 bases sitting between them. The CDR3 DNA reads as TGTGCCAGCAGCGTAGAGGCCAGCGGGCTCGGGGGCTACACCTTC. This codes for CASSVEASGLGGYTF. The whole variable domain, remainder taken from reference TRBV9 and TRBJ1-2, is DSGVTQTPKHLITATGQRVTLRCSPRSGDLSVYWYQQSLDQGLQFLIQYYNGEERAKGNILERFSAQQFPDLHSELNLSSLELGDSALYFCASSVEASGLGGYTFGSGTRLTVV.

The rearrangement joins TRBV5-6 to TRBJ1-4, with 11 nucleotides matching TRBD1. Per the germline V gene, CDR1 is SGHDT and CDR2 is YYEEEE. V lost 4 bases and J lost 0; bases outside the gene matches: 2. There are 16 residues in the CDR3. The CDR3 loop reads CASSAGQGATNEKLFF. DNA for the CDR3: TGTGCCAGCAGCGCGGGACAGGGGGCAACTAATGAAAAACTGTTTTTT.

As DNA, the CDR3 is TGCGCCAGCAGCCAAGATAGTAGCGGGACTAGCGGGGGTAATGAGCAGTTCTTC. Encoded protein: CASSQDSSGTSGGNEQFF. The rearrangement joins TRBV4-3 to TRBJ2-1; 14 bases are a match to TRBD2. Per the germline V gene, CDR1 is LGHNA and CDR2 is YSLEER. The CDR3 length is 18 residues. V shed 0 bases and J 7 bases; nucleotides not matched to a gene: 8.

This chain uses TRBV24-1 with TRBJ2-5; perhaps TRBD2 as D (5 bases). Trimming left V 5 bases short and J 3 bases short, with 9 bases between. Looked up from germline, CDR1 is KGHDR and CDR2 is SFDVKD. There are 13 residues in the CDR3. For the CDR3, the DNA is TGTGCCACCAGTGTCGGGGTCGAAGAGACCCAGTACTTC. The encoded protein is CATSVGVEETQYF.